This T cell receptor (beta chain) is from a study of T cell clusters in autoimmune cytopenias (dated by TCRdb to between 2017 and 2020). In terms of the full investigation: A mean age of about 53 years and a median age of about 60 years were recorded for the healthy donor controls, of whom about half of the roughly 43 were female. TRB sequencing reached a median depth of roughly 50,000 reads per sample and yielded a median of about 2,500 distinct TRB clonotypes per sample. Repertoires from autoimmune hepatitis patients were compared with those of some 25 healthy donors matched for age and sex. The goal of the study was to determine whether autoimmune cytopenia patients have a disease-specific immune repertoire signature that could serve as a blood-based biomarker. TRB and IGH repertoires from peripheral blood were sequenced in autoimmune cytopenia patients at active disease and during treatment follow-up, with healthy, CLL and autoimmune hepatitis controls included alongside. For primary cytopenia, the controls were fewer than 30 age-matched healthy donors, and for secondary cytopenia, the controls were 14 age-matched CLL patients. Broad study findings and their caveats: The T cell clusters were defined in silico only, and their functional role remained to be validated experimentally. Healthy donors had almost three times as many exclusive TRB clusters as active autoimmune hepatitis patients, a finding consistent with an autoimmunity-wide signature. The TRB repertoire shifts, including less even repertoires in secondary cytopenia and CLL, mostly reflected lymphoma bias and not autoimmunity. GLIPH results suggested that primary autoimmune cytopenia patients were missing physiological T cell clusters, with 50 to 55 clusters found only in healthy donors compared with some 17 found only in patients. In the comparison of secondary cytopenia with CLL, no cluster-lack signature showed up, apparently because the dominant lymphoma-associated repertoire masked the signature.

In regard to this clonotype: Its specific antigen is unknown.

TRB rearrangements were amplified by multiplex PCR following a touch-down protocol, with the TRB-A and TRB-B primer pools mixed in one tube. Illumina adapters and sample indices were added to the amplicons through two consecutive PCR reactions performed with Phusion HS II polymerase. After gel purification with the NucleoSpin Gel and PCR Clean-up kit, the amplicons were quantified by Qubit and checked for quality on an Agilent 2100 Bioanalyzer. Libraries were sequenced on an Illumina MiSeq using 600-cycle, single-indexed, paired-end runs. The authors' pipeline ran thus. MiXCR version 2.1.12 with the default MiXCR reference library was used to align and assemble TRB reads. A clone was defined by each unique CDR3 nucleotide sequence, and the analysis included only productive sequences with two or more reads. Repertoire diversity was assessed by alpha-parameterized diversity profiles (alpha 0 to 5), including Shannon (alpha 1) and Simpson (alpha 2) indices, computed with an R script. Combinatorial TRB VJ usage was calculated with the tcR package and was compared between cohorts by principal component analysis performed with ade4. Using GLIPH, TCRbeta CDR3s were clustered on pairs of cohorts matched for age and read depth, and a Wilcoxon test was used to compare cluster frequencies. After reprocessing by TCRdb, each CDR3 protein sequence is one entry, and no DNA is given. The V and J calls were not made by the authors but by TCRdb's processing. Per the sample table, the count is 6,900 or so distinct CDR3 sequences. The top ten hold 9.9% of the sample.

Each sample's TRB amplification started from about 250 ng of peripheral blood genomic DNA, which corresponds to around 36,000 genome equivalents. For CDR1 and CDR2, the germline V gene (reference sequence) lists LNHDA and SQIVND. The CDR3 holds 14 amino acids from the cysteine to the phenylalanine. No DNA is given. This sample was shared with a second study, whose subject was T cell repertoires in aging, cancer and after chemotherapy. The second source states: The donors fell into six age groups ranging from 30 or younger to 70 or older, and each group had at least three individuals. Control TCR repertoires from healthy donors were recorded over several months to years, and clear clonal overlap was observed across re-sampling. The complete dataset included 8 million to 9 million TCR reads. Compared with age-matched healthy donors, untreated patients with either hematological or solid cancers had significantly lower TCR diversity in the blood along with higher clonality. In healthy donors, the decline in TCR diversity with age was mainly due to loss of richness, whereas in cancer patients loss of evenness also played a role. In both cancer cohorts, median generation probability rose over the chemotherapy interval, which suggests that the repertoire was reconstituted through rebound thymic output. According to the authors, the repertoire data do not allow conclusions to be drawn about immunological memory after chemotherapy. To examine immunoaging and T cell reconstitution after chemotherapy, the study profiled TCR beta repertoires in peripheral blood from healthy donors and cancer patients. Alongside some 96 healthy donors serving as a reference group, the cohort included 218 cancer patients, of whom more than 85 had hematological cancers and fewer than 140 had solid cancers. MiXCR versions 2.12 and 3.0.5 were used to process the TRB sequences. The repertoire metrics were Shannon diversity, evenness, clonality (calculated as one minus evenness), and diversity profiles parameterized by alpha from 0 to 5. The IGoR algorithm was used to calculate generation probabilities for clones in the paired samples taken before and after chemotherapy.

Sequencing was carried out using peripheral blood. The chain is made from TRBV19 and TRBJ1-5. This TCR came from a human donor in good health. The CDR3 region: CASSGYVFVKPQHF. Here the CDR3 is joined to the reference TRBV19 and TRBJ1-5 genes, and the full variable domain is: DGGITQSPKYLFRKEGQNVTLSCEQNLNHDAMYWYRQDPGQGLRLIYYSQIVNDFQKGDIAEGYSVSREKKESFPLTVTSAQKNPTAFYLCASSGYVFVKPQHFGDGTRLSIL.